The next 2 T cell receptor beta chains were all read from a single sample in a study of technical replicates of blood from a few donors. Sequenced by immunoSEQ multiplex PCR; TCRdb stores in-frame clones only, minus some. The profile shows some 87,000 clones, about 97% of them singletons. The sequencing input was T cells isolated from PBMCs. These TCRs come from a human donor in good health.

The chain is built from TRBV6-5 and TRBJ2-5, with TRBD1 matching over 7 bases. This CDR3 spans 16 amino acids. Germline loops: CDR1 MNHEY, CDR2 SVGAGI. J lost 1 base, V lost 2 bases, and 7 bases had no gene match. In DNA form, the CDR3 reads TGTGCCAGCAGTTACCCCGGGACAGCGTCCCAAGAGACCCAGTACTTC. It codes for CASSYPGTASQETQYF.

The gene calls are TRBV6-5 and TRBJ1-2; weak D call: TRBD1 (5 bases). Trimming pared 7 bases from V and 1 base from J, leaving 16 bases between. CDR3 length: 15 residues. Germline V gene sequence: CDR1 MNHEY, CDR2 SVGAGI. CDR3 amino acids: CASNALRGDNYGYTF. The CDR3 nucleotides read TGTGCCAGCAACGCTCTCCGGGGGGATAACTATGGCTACACCTTC.